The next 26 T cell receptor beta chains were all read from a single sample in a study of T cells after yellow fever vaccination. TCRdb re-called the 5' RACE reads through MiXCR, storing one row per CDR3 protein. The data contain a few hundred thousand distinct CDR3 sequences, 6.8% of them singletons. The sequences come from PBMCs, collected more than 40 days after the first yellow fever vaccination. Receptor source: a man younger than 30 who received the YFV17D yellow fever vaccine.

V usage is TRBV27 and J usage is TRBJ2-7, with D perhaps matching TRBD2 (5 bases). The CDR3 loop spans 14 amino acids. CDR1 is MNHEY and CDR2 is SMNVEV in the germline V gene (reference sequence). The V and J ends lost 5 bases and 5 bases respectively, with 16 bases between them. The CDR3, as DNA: TGTGCCAGCAGTCCGAAGTCGGGGTCCCACGAGCAGTACGTC. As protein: CASSPKSGSHEQYV.

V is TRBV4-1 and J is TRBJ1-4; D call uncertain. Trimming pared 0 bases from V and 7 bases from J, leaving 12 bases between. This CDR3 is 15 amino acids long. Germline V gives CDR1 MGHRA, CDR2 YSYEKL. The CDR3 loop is CASSQDHRQAEKLFF. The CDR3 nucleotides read TGCGCCAGCAGCCAAGATCATAGGCAGGCTGAAAAACTGTTTTTT.

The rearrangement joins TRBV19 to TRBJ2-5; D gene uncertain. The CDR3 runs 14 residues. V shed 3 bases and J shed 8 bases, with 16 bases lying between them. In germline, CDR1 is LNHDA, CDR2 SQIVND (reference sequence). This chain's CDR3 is CASSIPVGRFTQYF. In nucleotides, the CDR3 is TGTGCCAGTAGTATTCCCGTTGGCAGGTTTACCCAGTACTTC.

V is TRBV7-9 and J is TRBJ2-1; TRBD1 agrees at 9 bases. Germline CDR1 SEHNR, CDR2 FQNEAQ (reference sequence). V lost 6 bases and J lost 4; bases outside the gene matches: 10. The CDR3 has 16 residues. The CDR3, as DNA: TGTGCCAGCAGGGGGACAGGGAGTAGCAGGTACAATGAGCAGTTCTTC. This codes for CASRGTGSSRYNEQFF.

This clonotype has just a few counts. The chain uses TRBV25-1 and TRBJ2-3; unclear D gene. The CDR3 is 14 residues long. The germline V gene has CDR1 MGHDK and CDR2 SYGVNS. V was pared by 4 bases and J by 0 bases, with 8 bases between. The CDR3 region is CASSVDESTDTQYF. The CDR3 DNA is TGTGCCAGCAGTGTTGACGAGAGCACAGATACGCAGTATTTT.

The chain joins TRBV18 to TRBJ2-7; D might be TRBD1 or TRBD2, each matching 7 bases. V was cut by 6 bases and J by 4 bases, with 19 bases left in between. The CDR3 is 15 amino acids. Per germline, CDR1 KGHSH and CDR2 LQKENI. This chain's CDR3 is CASSPSGGGQYEQYV. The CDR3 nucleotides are TGTGCCAGCTCGCCGTCAGGGGGGGGTCAATACGAGCAGTACGTC.

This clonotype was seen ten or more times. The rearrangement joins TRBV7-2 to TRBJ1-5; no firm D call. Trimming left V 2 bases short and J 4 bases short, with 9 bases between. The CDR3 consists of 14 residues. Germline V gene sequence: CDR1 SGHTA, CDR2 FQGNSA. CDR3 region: CASSLSGLNQPQHF. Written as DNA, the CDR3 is TGTGCCAGCAGCTTATCCGGTTTGAATCAGCCCCAGCATTTT.

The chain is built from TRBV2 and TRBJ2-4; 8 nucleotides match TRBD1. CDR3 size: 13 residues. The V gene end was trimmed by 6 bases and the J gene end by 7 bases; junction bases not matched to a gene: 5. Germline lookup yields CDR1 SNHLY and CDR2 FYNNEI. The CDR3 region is CASRGRTGNIQYF. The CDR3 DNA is TGTGCCAGCAGGGGCCGGACAGGGAACATTCAGTACTTC.

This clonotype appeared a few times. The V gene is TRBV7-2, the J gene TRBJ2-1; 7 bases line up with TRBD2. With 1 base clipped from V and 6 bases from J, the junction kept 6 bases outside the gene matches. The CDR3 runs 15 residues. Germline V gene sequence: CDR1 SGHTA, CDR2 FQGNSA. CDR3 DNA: TGTGCCAGCAGCTTAGGTGTGGGGGGGGTCAATGAGCAGTTCTTC. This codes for CASSLGVGGVNEQFF. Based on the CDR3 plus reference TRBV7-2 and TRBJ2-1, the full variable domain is GAGVSQSPSNKVTEKGKDVELRCDPISGHTALYWYRQSLGQGLEFLIYFQGNSAPDKSGLPSDRFSAERTGGSVSTLTIQRTQQEDSAVYLCASSLGVGGVNEQFFGPGTRLTVL.

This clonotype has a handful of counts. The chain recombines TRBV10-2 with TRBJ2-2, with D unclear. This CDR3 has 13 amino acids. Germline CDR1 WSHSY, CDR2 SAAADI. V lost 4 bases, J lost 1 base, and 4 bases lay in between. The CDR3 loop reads CASSALNTGELFF. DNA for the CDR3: TGCGCCAGCAGTGCGCTGAACACCGGGGAGCTGTTTTTT.

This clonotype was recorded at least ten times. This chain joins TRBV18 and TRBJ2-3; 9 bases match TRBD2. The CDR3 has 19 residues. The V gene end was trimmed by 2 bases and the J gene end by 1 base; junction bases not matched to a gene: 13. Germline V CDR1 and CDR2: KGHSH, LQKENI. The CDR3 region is CASSPVTSGGYSGTDTQYF. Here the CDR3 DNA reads TGTGCCAGCTCACCAGTCACGAGCGGGGGGTACTCTGGCACAGATACGCAGTATTTT.

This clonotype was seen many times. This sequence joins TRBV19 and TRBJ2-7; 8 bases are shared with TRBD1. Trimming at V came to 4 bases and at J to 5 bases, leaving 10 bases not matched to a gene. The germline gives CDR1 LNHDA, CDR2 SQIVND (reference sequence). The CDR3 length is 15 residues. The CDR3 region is CASSTGQGQFHEQYV. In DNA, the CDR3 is TGTGCCAGTAGTACTGGACAGGGTCAATTCCACGAGCAGTACGTC.

This CDR3 is CASGFSSYNEQFF. The CDR3 DNA is TGTGCCAGTGGGTTTAGCTCCTACAATGAGCAGTTCTTC. The chain is built from TRBV19 and TRBJ2-1; D is ambiguous. The CDR3 is 13 amino acids. Trimming shortened V by 8 bases and J by 0 bases, and 8 bases separated the two germline ends. Germline V lookup: CDR1 LNHDA, CDR2 SQIVND (reference sequence). The variable domain in full, with the rest retrieved from reference TRBV19 and TRBJ2-1, is DGGITQSPKYLFRKEGQNVTLSCEQNLNHDAMYWYRQDPGQGLRLIYYSQIVNDFQKGDIAEGYSVSREKKESFPLTVTSAQKNPTAFYLCASGFSSYNEQFFGPGTRLTVL.

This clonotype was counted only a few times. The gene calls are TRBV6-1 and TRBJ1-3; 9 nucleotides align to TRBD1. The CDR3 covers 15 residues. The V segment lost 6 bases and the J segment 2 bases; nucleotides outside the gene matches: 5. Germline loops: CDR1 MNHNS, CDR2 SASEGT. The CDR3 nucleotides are TGTGCCAGCAGGTCACAGGGGGCAACTGGAAACACCATATATTTT. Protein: CASRSQGATGNTIYF.

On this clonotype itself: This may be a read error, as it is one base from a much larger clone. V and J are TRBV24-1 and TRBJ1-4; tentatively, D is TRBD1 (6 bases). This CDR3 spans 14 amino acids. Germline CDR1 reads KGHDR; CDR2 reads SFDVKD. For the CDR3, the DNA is TGTGCCACCAGTGAAAAGGACAGCAGTGAAAAACCGTTTTTT. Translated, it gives CATSEKDSSEKPFF.

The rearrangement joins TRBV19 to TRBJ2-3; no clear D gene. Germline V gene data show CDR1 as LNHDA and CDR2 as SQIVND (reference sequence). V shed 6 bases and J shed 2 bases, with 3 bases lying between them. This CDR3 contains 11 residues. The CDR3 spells CASRDTDTQYF. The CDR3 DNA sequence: TGTGCCAGTAGGGACACAGATACGCAGTATTTT.

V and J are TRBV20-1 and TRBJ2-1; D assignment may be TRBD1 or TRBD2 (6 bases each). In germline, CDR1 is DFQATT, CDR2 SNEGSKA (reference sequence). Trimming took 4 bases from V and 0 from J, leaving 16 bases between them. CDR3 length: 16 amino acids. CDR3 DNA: TGCAGTGCTACCCCTACGGGGGCCCCCTCCTACAATGAGCAGTTCTTC. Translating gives CSATPTGAPSYNEQFF.

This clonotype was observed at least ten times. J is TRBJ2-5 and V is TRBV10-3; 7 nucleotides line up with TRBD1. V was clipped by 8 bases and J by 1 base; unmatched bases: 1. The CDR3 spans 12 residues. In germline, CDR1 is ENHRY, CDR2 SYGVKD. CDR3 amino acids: CAIGTAQETQYF. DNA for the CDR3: TGTGCCATCGGGACAGCCCAAGAGACCCAGTACTTC.

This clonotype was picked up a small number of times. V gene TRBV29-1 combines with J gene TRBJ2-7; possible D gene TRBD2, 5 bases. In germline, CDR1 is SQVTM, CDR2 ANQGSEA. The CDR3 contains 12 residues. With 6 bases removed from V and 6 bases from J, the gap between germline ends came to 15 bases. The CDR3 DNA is TGCAGCGTCGAGGGCGTTTCTGGCGAGCAGTACTTC. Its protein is CSVEGVSGEQYF.

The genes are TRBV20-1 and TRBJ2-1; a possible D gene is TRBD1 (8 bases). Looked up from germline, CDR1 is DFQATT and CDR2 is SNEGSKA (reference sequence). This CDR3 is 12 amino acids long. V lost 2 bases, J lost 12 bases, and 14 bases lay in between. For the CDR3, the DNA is TGCAGTGCTAGACCCACAGGGGGGGGGCAGTTCTTC. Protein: CSARPTGGGQFF.

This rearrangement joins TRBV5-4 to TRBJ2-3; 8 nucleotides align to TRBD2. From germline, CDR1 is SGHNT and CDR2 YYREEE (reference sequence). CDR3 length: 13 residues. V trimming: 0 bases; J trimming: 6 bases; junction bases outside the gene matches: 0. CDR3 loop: CASSLGTSDTQYF. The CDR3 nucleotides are TGTGCCAGCAGCTTGGGGACTAGCGATACGCAGTATTTT. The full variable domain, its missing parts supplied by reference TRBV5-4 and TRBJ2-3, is ETGVTQSPTHLIKTRGQQVTLRCSSQSGHNTVSWYQQALGQGPQFIFQYYREEENGRGNFPPRFSGLQFPNYSSELNVNALELDDSALYLCASSLGTSDTQYFGPGTRLTVL.

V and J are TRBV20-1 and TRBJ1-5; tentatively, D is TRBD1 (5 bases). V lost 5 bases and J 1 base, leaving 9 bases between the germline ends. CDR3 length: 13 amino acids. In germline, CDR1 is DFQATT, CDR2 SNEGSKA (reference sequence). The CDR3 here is CSAQGSSNQPQHF. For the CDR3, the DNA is TGCAGTGCTCAGGGAAGCAGCAATCAGCCCCAGCATTTT.

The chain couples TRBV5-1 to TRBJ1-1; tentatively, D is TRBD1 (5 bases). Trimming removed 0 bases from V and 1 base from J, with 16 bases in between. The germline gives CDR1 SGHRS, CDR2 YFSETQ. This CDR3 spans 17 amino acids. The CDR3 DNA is TGCGCCAGCAGCTTGGGCGCCACCCTTGGGGGGAACACTGAAGCTTTCTTT. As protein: CASSLGATLGGNTEAFF.

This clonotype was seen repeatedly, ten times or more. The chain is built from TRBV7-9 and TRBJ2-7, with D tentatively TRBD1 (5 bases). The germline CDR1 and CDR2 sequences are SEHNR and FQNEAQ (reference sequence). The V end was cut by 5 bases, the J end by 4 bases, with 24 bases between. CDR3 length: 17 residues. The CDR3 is CASSVNFALATEYEQYF. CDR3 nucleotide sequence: TGTGCCAGCAGCGTAAATTTTGCCCTGGCGACAGAGTACGAGCAGTACTTC.

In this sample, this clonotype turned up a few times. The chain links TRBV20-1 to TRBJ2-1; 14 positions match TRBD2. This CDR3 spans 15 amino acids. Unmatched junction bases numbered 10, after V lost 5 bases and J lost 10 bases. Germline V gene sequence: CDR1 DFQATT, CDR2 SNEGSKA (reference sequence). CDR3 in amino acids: CSAARLAGGPREQFF. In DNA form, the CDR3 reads TGCAGTGCTGCCCGACTAGCGGGGGGGCCGCGCGAGCAGTTCTTC.

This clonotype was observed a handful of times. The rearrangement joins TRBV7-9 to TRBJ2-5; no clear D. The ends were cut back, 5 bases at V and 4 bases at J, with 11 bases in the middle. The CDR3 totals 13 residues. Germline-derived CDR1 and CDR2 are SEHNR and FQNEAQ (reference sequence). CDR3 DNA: TGTGCCAGCAGCCCTCGAGATGGAGAGACCCAGTACTTC. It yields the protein CASSPRDGETQYF.